The clone carrying this T cell receptor (beta chain) was picked up one time. The data belong to a study of T cell responses to AZD1222 COVID-19 vaccine. TCRdb keeps only in-frame clones here, not all; method: immunoSEQ multiplex PCR. The table has approximately 120,000 clones, about 85% seen once. CDR3 length: 14 amino acids. From germline, CDR1 is MNHNS and CDR2 SASEGT. V lost 3 bases, J lost 2 bases, and 7 bases lay in between. J is TRBJ1-4 and V is TRBV6-1; tentative D call: TRBD1 (5 bases). This sequence originates from an adult in good health. Specimen: peripheral blood, collected on day 0 of AZD1222 vaccination. For the CDR3, the DNA is TGTGCCAGCAGTGATGGGGGGACTAATGAAAAACTGTTTTTT. The encoded protein is CASSDGGTNEKLFF.